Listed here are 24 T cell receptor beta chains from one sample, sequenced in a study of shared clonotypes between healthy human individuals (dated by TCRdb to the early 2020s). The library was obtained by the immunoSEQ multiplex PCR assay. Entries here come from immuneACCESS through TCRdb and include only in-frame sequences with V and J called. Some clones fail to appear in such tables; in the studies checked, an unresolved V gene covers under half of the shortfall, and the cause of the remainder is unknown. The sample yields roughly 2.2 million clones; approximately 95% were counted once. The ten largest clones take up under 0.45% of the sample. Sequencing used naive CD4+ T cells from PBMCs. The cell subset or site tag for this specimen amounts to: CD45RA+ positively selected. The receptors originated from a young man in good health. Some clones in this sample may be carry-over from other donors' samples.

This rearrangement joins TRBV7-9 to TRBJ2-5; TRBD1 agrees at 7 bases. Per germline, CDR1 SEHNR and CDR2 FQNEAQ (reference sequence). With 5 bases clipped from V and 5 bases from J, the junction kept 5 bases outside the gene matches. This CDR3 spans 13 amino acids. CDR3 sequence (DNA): TGTGCCAGCAGCATGACAGGGCCGGAGACCCAGTACTTC. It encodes CASSMTGPETQYF. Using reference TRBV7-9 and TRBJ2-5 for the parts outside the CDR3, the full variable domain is DTGVSQNPRHKITKRGQNVTFRCDPISEHNRLYWYRQTLGQGPEFLTYFQNEAQLEKSRLLSDRFSAERPKGSFSTLEIQRTEQGDSAMYLCASSMTGPETQYFGPGTRLLVL.

DNA of the CDR3: TGCGCCAGCAGCTCGCAGGGGACAGTGACTGAAGCTTTCTTT. Translated: CASSSQGTVTEAFF. The rearrangement uses TRBV5-1 and TRBJ1-1; 7 nucleotides line up with TRBD1. V lost 3 bases and J lost 5; bases outside the gene matches: 7. The CDR3 loop spans 14 amino acids. CDR1 and CDR2 from the germline V gene are SGHRS and YFSETQ.

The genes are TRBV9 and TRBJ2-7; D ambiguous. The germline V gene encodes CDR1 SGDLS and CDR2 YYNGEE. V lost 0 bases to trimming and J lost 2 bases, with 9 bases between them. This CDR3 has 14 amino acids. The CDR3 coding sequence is TGTGCCAGCAGCGTAGGTGGAACTACCTACGAGCAGTACTTC. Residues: CASSVGGTTYEQYF. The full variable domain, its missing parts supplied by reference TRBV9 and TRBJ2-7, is DSGVTQTPKHLITATGQRVTLRCSPRSGDLSVYWYQQSLDQGLQFLIQYYNGEERAKGNILERFSAQQFPDLHSELNLSSLELGDSALYFCASSVGGTTYEQYFGPGTRLTVT.

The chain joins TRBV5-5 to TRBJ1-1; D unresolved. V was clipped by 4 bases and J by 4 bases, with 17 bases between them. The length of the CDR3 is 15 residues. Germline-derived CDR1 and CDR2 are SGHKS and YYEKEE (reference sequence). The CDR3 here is CASSLSFGVGTEAFF. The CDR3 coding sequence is TGTGCCAGCAGCCTGTCTTTTGGGGTTGGCACTGAAGCTTTCTTT. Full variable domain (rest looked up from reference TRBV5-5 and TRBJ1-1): DAGVTQSPTHLIKTRGQQVTLRCSPISGHKSVSWYQQVLGQGPQFIFQYYEKEERGRGNFPDRFSARQFPNYSSELNVNALLLGDSALYLCASSLSFGVGTEAFFGQGTRLTVV.

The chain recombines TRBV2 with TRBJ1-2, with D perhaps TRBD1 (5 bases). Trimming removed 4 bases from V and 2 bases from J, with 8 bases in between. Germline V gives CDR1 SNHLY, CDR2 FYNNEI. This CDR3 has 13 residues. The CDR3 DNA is TGTGCCAGCAGTGGGGGGTACAACTATGGCTACACCTTC. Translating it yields CASSGGYNYGYTF. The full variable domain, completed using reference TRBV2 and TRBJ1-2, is EPEVTQTPSHQVTQMGQEVILRCVPISNHLYFYWYRQILGQKVEFLVSFYNNEISEKSEIFDDQFSVERPDGSNFTLKIRSTKLEDSAMYFCASSGGYNYGYTFGSGTRLTVV.

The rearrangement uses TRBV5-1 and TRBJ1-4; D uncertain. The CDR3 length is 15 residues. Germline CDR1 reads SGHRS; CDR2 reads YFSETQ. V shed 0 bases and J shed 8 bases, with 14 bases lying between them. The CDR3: CASSLAGNPGEKLFF. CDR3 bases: TGCGCCAGCAGCTTGGCTGGAAACCCTGGGGAAAAACTGTTTTTT.

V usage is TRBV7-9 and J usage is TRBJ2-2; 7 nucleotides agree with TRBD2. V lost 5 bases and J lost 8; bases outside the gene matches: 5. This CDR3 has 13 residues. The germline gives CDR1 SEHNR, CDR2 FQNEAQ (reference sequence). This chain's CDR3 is CASSTGGYGELFF. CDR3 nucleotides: TGTGCCAGCAGCACCGGGGGGTATGGGGAGCTGTTTTTT.

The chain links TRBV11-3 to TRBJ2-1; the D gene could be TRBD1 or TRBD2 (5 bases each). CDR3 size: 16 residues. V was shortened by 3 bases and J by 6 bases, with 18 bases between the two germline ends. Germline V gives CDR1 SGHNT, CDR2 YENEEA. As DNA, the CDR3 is TGTGCCAGCAGCTTCCAGACCGGGGCTCGGGCCAATGAGCAGTTCTTC. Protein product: CASSFQTGARANEQFF. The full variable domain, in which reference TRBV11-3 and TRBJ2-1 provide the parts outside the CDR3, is EAGVVQSPRYKIIEKKQPVAFWCNPISGHNTLYWYLQNLGQGPELLIRYENEEAVDDSQLPKDRFSAERLKGVDSTLKIQPAELGDSAVYLCASSFQTGARANEQFFGPGTRLTVL.

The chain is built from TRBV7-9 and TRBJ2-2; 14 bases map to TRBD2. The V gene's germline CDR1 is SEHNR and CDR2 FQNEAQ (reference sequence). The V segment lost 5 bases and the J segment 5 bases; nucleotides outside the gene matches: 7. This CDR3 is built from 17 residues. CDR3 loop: CASSPRLAGGHTGELFF. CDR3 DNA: TGTGCCAGCAGCCCAAGACTAGCGGGAGGGCATACCGGGGAGCTGTTTTTT.

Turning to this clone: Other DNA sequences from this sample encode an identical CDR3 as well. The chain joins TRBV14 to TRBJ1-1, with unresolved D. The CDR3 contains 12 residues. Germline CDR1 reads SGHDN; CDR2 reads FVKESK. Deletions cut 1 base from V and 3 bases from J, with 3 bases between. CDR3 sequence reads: CASSQGDTEAFF. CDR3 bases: TGTGCCAGCAGCCAAGGGGACACTGAAGCTTTCTTT.

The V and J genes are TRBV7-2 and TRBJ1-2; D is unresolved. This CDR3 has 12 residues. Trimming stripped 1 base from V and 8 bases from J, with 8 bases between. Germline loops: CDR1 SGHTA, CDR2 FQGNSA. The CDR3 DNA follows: TGTGCCAGCAGCTTAGACGAACTCGGCTACACCTTC. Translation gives CASSLDELGYTF. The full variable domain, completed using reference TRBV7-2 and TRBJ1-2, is GAGVSQSPSNKVTEKGKDVELRCDPISGHTALYWYRQSLGQGLEFLIYFQGNSAPDKSGLPSDRFSAERTGGSVSTLTIQRTQQEDSAVYLCASSLDELGYTFGSGTRLTVV.

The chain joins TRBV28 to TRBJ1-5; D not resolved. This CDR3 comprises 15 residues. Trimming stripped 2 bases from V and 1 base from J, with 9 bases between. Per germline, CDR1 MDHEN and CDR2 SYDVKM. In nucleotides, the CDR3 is TGTGCCAGCAGTTTAATGGGAGGAAGCAATCAGCCCCAGCATTTT. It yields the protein CASSLMGGSNQPQHF.

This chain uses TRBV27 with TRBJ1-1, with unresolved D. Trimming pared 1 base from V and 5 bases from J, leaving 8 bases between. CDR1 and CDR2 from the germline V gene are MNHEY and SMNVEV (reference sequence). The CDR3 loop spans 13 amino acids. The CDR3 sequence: CASSLWSGTEAFF. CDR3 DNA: TGTGCCAGCAGTTTATGGTCGGGGACTGAAGCTTTCTTT.

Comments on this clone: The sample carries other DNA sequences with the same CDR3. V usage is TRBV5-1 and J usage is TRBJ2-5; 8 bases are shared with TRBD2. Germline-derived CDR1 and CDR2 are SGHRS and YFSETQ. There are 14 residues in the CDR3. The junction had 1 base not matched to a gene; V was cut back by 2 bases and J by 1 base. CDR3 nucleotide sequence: TGCGCCAGCAGCTTTACTAGCGGCCAAGAGACCCAGTACTTC. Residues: CASSFTSGQETQYF.

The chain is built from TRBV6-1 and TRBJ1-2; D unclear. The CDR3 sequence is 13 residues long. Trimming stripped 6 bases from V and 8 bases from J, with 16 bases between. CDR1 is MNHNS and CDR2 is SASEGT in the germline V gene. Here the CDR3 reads CASRMVGEGGYTF. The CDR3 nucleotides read TGTGCCAGCAGGATGGTTGGGGAGGGCGGCTACACCTTC.

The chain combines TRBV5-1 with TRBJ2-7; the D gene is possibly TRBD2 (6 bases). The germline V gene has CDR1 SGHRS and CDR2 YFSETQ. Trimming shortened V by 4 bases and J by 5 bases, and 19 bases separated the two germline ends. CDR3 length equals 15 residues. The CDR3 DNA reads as TGCGCCAGCAGCCAAGGGACTCCTCTCGTCCACGAGCAGTACTTC. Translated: CASSQGTPLVHEQYF.

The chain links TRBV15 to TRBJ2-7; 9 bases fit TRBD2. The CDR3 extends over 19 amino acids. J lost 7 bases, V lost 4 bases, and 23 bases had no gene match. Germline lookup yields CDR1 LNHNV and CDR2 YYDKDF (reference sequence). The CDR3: CATSILGGKKGGRGREQYF. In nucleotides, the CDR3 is TGTGCCACCAGCATCTTAGGGGGCAAGAAGGGCGGGAGGGGTAGGGAGCAGTACTTC. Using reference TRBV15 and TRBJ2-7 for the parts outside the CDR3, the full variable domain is DAMVIQNPRYQVTQFGKPVTLSCSQTLNHNVMYWYQQKSSQAPKLLFHYYDKDFNNEADTPDNFQSRRPNTSFCFLDIRSPGLGDTAMYLCATSILGGKKGGRGREQYFGPGTRLTVT.

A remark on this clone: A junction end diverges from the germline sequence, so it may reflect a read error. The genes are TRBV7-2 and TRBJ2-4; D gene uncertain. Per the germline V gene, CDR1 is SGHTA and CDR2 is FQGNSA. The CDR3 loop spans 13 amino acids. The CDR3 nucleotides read TGTGCCAGCGGCTTGGTCCTGGGAAACATTCAGTACTTC. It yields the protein CASGLVLGNIQYF.

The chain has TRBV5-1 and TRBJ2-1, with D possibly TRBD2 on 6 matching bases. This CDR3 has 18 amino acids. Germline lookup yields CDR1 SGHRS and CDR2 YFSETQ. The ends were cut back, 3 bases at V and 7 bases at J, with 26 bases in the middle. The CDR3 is CASSWLLGGTPGGNEQFF. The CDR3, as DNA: TGCGCCAGCAGCTGGCTGCTTGGGGGGACGCCCGGTGGAAATGAGCAGTTCTTC.

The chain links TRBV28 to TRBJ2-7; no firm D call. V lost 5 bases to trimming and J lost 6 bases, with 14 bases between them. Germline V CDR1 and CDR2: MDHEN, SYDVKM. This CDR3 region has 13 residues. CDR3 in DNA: TGTGCCAGCAGTCATCCCACCCTTGCCGAGCAGTACTTC. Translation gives CASSHPTLAEQYF.

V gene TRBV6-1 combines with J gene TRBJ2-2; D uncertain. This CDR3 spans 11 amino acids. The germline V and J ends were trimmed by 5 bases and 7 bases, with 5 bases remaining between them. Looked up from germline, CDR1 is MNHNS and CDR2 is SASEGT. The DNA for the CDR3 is TGTGCCAGCAGTTACGGCGGGGAGCTGTTTTTT. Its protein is CASSYGGELFF.

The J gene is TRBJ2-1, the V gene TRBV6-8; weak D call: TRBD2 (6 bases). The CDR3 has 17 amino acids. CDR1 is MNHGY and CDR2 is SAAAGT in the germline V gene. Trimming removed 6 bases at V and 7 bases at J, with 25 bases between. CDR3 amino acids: CASRLRPGPGGLNEQFF. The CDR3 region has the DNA TGTGCCAGCAGACTTCGCCCGGGCCCCGGAGGGCTTAATGAGCAGTTCTTC.

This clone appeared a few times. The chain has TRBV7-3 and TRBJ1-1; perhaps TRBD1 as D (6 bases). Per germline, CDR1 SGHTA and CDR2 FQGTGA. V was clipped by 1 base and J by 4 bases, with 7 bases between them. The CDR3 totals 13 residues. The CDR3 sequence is CASSLRGLTEAFF. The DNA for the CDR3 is TGTGCCAGCAGCTTAAGGGGGCTCACTGAAGCTTTCTTT.

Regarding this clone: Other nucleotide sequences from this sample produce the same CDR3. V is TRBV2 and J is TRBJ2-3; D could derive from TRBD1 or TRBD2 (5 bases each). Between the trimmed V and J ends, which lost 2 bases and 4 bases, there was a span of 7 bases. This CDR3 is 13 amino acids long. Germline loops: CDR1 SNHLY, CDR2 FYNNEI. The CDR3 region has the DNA TGTGCCAGCAGTGAAATGGGGGCAGATACGCAGTATTTT. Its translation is CASSEMGADTQYF. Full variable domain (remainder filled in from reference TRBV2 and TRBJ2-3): EPEVTQTPSHQVTQMGQEVILRCVPISNHLYFYWYRQILGQKVEFLVSFYNNEISEKSEIFDDQFSVERPDGSNFTLKIRSTKLEDSAMYFCASSEMGADTQYFGPGTRLTVL.